This entry lists 8 T cell receptor beta chains sequenced from one sample in a study of neoadjuvant nivolumab and ipilimumab in lung cancer. Sequencing was performed with immunoSEQ multiplex PCR; in TCRdb, only in-frame clones are kept and a portion is missing. The table records 2,500 to 3,000 clones, 75% to 90% of them present only once. The sample in question was tumor tissue, obtained before neoadjuvant nivolumab, alone or with ipilimumab. All receptors derive from an adult with non-small cell lung cancer.

The rearrangement uses TRBV27 and TRBJ2-1; D not resolved. Per germline, CDR1 MNHEY and CDR2 SMNVEV (reference sequence). This CDR3 has 11 residues. The germline V and J ends were trimmed by 3 bases and 4 bases, with 1 base remaining between them. The CDR3 region has the DNA TGTGCCAGCAGTTTGTACAATGAGCAGTTCTTC. Its translation: CASSLYNEQFF.

V is TRBV5-6 and J is TRBJ1-1; D gene uncertain. The CDR3 length is 13 residues. The V and J ends lost 1 base and 0 bases respectively, with 4 bases between them. Germline CDR1 and CDR2: SGHDT and YYEEEE. CDR3 amino acids: CASSLKVNTEAFF. CDR3 bases: TGTGCCAGCAGCTTGAAGGTGAACACTGAAGCTTTCTTT. The variable domain in full, with the rest retrieved from reference TRBV5-6 and TRBJ1-1, is DAGVTQSPTHLIKTRGQQVTLRCSPKSGHDTVSWYQQALGQGPQFIFQYYEEEERQRGNFPDRFSGHQFPNYSSELNVNALLLGDSALYLCASSLKVNTEAFFGQGTRLTVV.

The genes are TRBV2 and TRBJ2-7; TRBD2 aligns across 13 bases. Germline lookup yields CDR1 SNHLY and CDR2 FYNNEI. The CDR3 runs 16 residues. After removal of 6 bases from V and 3 bases from J, the junction contained 8 bases not matched to a gene. The CDR3 spells CASRARTSGRIYEQYF. The CDR3 coding sequence is TGTGCCAGCAGGGCCAGGACTAGCGGGAGAATCTACGAGCAGTACTTC.

DNA for the CDR3: TGTGCCAGCTCGAAGGACAGCCTCTCTGGAAACACCATATATTTT. This encodes CASSKDSLSGNTIYF. The V gene is TRBV18, the J gene TRBJ1-3; tentative D call: TRBD1 (6 bases). This CDR3 is 15 amino acids long. Trimming took off 6 bases at V and 0 bases at J, with 12 bases between the two ends. From germline, CDR1 is KGHSH and CDR2 LQKENI.

This chain connects TRBV11-2 to TRBJ2-1; no clear D gene. The germline V gene has CDR1 SGHAT and CDR2 FQNNGV. This CDR3 comprises 12 residues. V was trimmed by 2 bases and J by 10 bases, leaving 9 bases between them. The CDR3 reads CASSLRPEEQFF. The CDR3 DNA reads TGTGCCAGCAGCTTAAGGCCCGAGGAGCAGTTCTTC.

The chain links TRBV5-1 to TRBJ2-1; 11 bases fit TRBD2. Germline-derived CDR1 and CDR2 are SGHRS and YFSETQ. Germline trimming cut 2 bases from V and 14 bases from J; bases unmatched to any gene: 6. This CDR3 is 13 amino acids long. CDR3 loop: CASSFPTSGREFF. In DNA form, the CDR3 reads TGCGCCAGCAGCTTTCCCACTAGCGGGAGAGAGTTCTTC.

The chain recombines TRBV9 with TRBJ2-1; a possible D gene is TRBD1 (6 bases). The CDR3 totals 15 residues. Trimming pared 4 bases from V and 6 bases from J, leaving 17 bases between. Germline CDR1 reads SGDLS; CDR2 reads YYNGEE. For the CDR3, the DNA is TGTGCCAGCAGCATCGGTTCAGGGGCCAGCAATGAGCAGTTCTTC. Its translation: CASSIGSGASNEQFF.

This rearrangement joins TRBV5-6 to TRBJ1-1, with D perhaps TRBD1 (6 bases). The CDR3 is 15 residues long. V lost 2 bases to trimming and J lost 0 bases, with 11 bases between them. Germline CDR1 SGHDT, CDR2 YYEEEE. The CDR3 DNA reads as TGTGCCAGCAGCTTTGGCACAGGGATGAACACTGAAGCTTTCTTT. Translating it yields CASSFGTGMNTEAFF.